The rows below give T cell receptor beta chains drawn from one sample of a study of control samples from healthy donors and cancer patients. The table came from immunoSEQ multiplex PCR; TCRdb's copy has only in-frame clones and leaves some out. The sample has over 100,000 clones, roughly 92% seen once. The source material was blood. These receptors were obtained from a man between 18 and 35 years old in good health. CDR3s include the opening cysteine and the closing phenylalanine or tryptophan. A D gene is named only where the DNA matches it firmly. A row's size may be missing; if present it is once, few, many or a size class.

D gene	clone size	V gene	J gene	CDR3 DNA	CDR3 protein
-	-	TRBV7-2	TRBJ2-1	TGTGCCAGCAGCTTAACACTCTCTGAGCAGTTCTTC	CASSLTLSEQFF
-	-	TRBV5-1	TRBJ1-2	TGCGCCAGCAGCTTGGCTGGGAACTATGGCTACACCTTC	CASSLAGNYGYTF
TRBD1	-	TRBV5-5	TRBJ1-1	TGTGCCAGCAGCCGGGACAGCCCTTGGAACACTGAAGCTTTCTTT	CASSRDSPWNTEAFF
TRBD2	-	TRBV11-3	TRBJ2-1	TGTGCCAGCAGCAAGGTAGCGGGGGCTGGGGATGAGCAGTTCTTC	CASSKVAGAGDEQFF
-	-	TRBV9	TRBJ2-2	TGTGCCAGCAGCAAACCCCTGAGGAGGAGTCACACCGGGGAGCTGTTTTTT	CASSKPLRRSHTGELFF
TRBD1	-	TRBV18	TRBJ2-7	TGTGCCAGCTCACCACTAGGGACAGGGGGCTTCAACGAGCAGTACTTC	CASSPLGTGGFNEQYF
TRBD1	-	TRBV2	TRBJ1-2	TGTGCCAGCACCGAAACCGGGACAGGGGGCGGCTACACCTTC	CASTETGTGGGYTF
-	-	TRBV19	TRBJ1-5	TGTGCCAGTAGTATAGCTACGGACAGTTATAGCAATCAGCCCCAGCATTTT	CASSIATDSYSNQPQHF
-	-	TRBV18	TRBJ1-1	TGTGCCAGCTCACCACCGACGGGGGCGCATACTGAAGCTTTCTTT	CASSPPTGAHTEAFF
-	-	TRBV19	TRBJ1-2	TGTGCCAGTAGTATACGGACGGATCGATACGGCTACACCTTC	CASSIRTDRYGYTF
-	-	TRBV15	TRBJ1-5	TGTGCCACCAGCAGAGGTCCAGGTAATCAGCCCCAGCATTTT	CATSRGPGNQPQHF
-	-	TRBV19	TRBJ1-6	TGTGCCAGTAGTATTGGGGGGACGGGGGAATCGGCCCTCCACTTT	CASSIGGTGESALHF
-	-	TRBV7-2	TRBJ2-3	TGTGCCAGCAGCTTGCAAGGGGGACGCACAGATACGCAGTATTTT	CASSLQGGRTDTQYF
TRBD2	-	TRBV3-1/TRBV3-2	TRBJ2-7	TGTGCCAGCAGCCAAGCGGGGGGAACCTACGAGCAGTACTTC	CASSQAGGTYEQYF
TRBD1	once	TRBV18	TRBJ2-5	TGTGCCAGCTCAGTTGGACAGGAGGAGACCCAGTACTTC	CASSVGQEETQYF
-	-	TRBV2	TRBJ1-1	TGTGCCAGCAGTGAAGCGCGAGAGACTGAAGCTTTCTTT	CASSEARETEAFF
TRBD2	-	TRBV27	TRBJ2-7	TGTGCCAGCAGTTTACGCGGGACTAGCGGGGATCAGCAGTACTTC	CASSLRGTSGDQQYF
-	-	TRBV28	TRBJ2-1	TGTGCCAGCGGGTCTGGCAACTACAATGAGCAGTTCTTC	CASGSGNYNEQFF
-	-	TRBV5-4	TRBJ2-1	TGTGCCAGCAGCTTGAGTGCGAGTAGCTCCTACAATGAGCAGTTCTTC	CASSLSASSSYNEQFF
-	-	TRBV20-1	TRBJ2-7	TGCAGTGCTAGTGGGGCAGTGTCCCCCTACGAGCAGTACTTC	CSASGAVSPYEQYF
-	-	TRBV10-3	TRBJ2-1	TGTGCCATCAAAGGTTCCACCAACAATGAGCAGTTCTTC	CAIKGSTNNEQFF
TRBD2	-	TRBV7-2	TRBJ2-2	TGTGCCAGCGGGCGGGGGAGCCCCGGGGAGCTGTTTTTT	CASGRGSPGELFF
TRBD1	-	TRBV18	TRBJ2-3	TGTGCCAGCTCACCAGGGACAGGGGAAAAAGATACGCAGTATTTT	CASSPGTGEKDTQYF
-	-	TRBV19	TRBJ2-5	TGTGCCAGTAGTATCTCGGGAGAGACCCAGTACTTC	CASSISGETQYF
-	-	TRBV29-1	TRBJ2-3	TGCAGCGTTGAATGGCTAGGGGGTCGGGGAACAGATACGCAGTATTTT	CSVEWLGGRGTDTQYF